The following is a TCR beta chain sequence with its context. The antigen is unknown. TCRdb independently ran MiXCR on the 5' RACE reads; one entry per CDR3 protein. The repertoire holds approximately 500,000 distinct CDR3 sequences, with approximately 25% as singletons. The sample is drawn from a study of identical twins. Findings and caveats of the study: Out-of-frame alpha sequences shared between twins exhibited an excess of low generation probability.

This same sample was also part of a study on T cells expressing NK-cell markers.

Material for sequencing was CD4+ T cells sorted from blood. The TCR sequence derives from a woman aged 18-29 years in good health.

The CDR3 DNA reads TGTGCCACCCGGACGGTCTGGACCGGGGAGCTGTTTTTT. Translated, it gives CATRTVWTGELFF. This chain links TRBV6-2 or TRBV6-3 with TRBJ2-2; no reliable D call. Trimming left V 10 bases short and J 5 bases short, with 14 bases between. The V gene's germline CDR1 is MNHEY and CDR2 SVGEGT. CDR3 length: 13 residues.